The entry below gives a single T cell receptor (beta chain) sequence along with its context. Its target is unknown. The authors obtained over 98% purity in all sorted populations. This entry comes from a study of beta chain features in type 1 diabetes. What was sequenced were expressed TCRB transcripts, since all of the isolated RNA had been reverse transcribed. The table came from immunoSEQ multiplex PCR; TCRdb's copy has only in-frame clones and leaves some out. The sample records some 150,000 clones, 11% being singletons. Points from the study as a whole: Cells that show high TCR expression could be over-represented by cDNA sequencing.

What was sequenced was central memory CD4+ T cells from blood. The receptor was isolated from a man aged 18 to 30 in good health.

The CDR3 DNA reads as TGTGCCAGCAGCTTAGCAGCACAGGGGGGCTACGAGCAGTACTTC. It codes for CASSLAAQGGYEQYF. The gene calls are TRBV7-2 and TRBJ2-7; 8 bases agree with TRBD1. J lost 3 bases, V lost 0 bases, and 4 bases had no gene match. The CDR3 loop spans 15 amino acids. The germline V gene encodes CDR1 SGHTA and CDR2 FQGNSA.